This T cell receptor (beta chain) was profiled in a study of blood T cells in healthy people across ages. Peripheral blood samples of around 9.3 milliliters were drawn from each donor. PCR was performed a second time for about 7 to 12 cycles using a sample-barcoded 5' primer and a J-beta primer mix. MiXCR, applied by TCRdb to the 5' RACE reads, yields one record per CDR3 protein. Of roughly 800,000 distinct CDR3 sequences in the sample, around a quarter were seen once. The germline CDR1 and CDR2 sequences are SGHTA and FQGNSA. This CDR3 region has 15 residues. This sample also belongs to another study, concerning T cells of mothers and their children. From that second work: Some 2.8 million TCR beta reads per child versus over 9 million per mother.

The TCR was taken from a boy younger than 18 in good health. The chain uses TRBV7-2 and TRBJ2-5; 13 bases match TRBD2. Matching the DNA end better, TRBJ2-7 makes the J call doubtful. Input material: blood. The DNA of the CDR3 is TGTGCCAGCAGCCCTACTAGCGGGAGGGGGCACGAGCAGTACTTC. Its translation: CASSPTSGRGHEQYF.